The present T cell receptor (beta chain) was sequenced within a study of blood T cell repertoires in COVID-19. CDR3 length equals 16 residues. V shed 4 bases, J shed 9 bases, and the junction held 10 bases outside the gene matches. Germline CDR1 is KGHDR and CDR2 is SFDVKD. The assay was immunoSEQ multiplex PCR, and TCRdb's table has in-frame clones only and misses some. This repertoire shows approximately 260,000 clones, under 90% found once; its top ten account for approximately 1.8%. This clonotype was obtained from a woman aged 60 to 75 who had recovered from COVID-19. The source material was PBMCs or T cells enriched from blood (not recorded which). This chain joins TRBV24-1 and TRBJ2-2, with 10 bases matching TRBD1. The CDR3 spells CATSESGTGDFRELFF. The CDR3 bases are TGTGCCACCAGTGAGTCCGGGACAGGGGATTTCAGGGAGCTGTTTTTT.